This is a list of T cell receptor beta chains from one sample in a study of cytomegalovirus exposure and HLA in healthy donors. Data came from immunoSEQ multiplex PCR; TCRdb stores just in-frame clones and leaves some out. The profile shows about 140,000 clones, 60% to 80% of them singletons. The sequencing input was PBMCs. The receptors derive from a female donor in good health and CMV-seronegative. Each CDR3 is given with its conserved first and last residue. D genes are given only for firm matches. Clone size appears in some rows only: once, few, many, or a class for an expanded clone.

clone_size: NA; j_call: TRBJ1-1; d_call: TRBD1; v_call: TRBV6-5; cdr3_aa: CASSSTGAVYTEAFF; cdr3_nt: TGTGCCAGCAGTTCCACAGGGGCTGTCTACACTGAAGCTTTCTTT
clone_size: once; j_call: TRBJ2-2; d_call: NA; v_call: TRBV18; cdr3_aa: CASSPWTQPNTGELFF; cdr3_nt: TGTGCCAGCTCACCATGGACACAACCCAACACCGGGGAGCTGTTTTTT
clone_size: NA; j_call: TRBJ1-6; d_call: NA; v_call: TRBV6-5; cdr3_aa: CASSYSDSSNSPLHF; cdr3_nt: TGTGCCAGCAGTTACTCGGACAGCAGCAATTCACCCCTCCACTTT
clone_size: NA; j_call: TRBJ1-2; d_call: NA; v_call: TRBV7-8; cdr3_aa: CASSLNPWEATGGYTF; cdr3_nt: TGTGCCAGCAGCTTAAACCCGTGGGAGGCGACGGGCGGCTACACCTTC
clone_size: NA; j_call: TRBJ2-1; d_call: TRBD2; v_call: TRBV2; cdr3_aa: CASSEGTSGIFEQFF; cdr3_nt: TGTGCCAGCAGTGAAGGGACTAGCGGGATCTTTGAGCAGTTCTTC
clone_size: NA; j_call: TRBJ2-3; d_call: NA; v_call: TRBV27; cdr3_aa: CASSDGGPWDTQYF; cdr3_nt: TGTGCCAGCAGCGACGGGGGGCCCTGGGATACGCAGTATTTT
clone_size: NA; j_call: TRBJ2-5; d_call: NA; v_call: TRBV7-2; cdr3_aa: CASSLGGSGNQYF; cdr3_nt: TGTGCCAGCAGCTTAGGAGGGTCGGGTAACCAGTACTTC
clone_size: once; j_call: TRBJ2-7; d_call: NA; v_call: TRBV5-4; cdr3_aa: CASSLDPGQAYEQYF; cdr3_nt: TGTGCCAGCAGCTTAGATCCGGGACAAGCCTACGAGCAGTACTTC
clone_size: NA; j_call: TRBJ2-5; d_call: NA; v_call: TRBV2; cdr3_aa: CASSEVPGGETQYF; cdr3_nt: TGTGCCAGCAGTGAAGTGCCAGGAGGGGAGACCCAGTACTTC
clone_size: NA; j_call: TRBJ2-3; d_call: NA; v_call: TRBV9; cdr3_aa: CASSVDSIRGDTQYF; cdr3_nt: TGTGCCAGCAGCGTGGACTCCATAAGGGGGGATACGCAGTATTTT
clone_size: NA; j_call: TRBJ2-3; d_call: NA; v_call: TRBV29-1; cdr3_aa: CSEGEHTDTQYF; cdr3_nt: TGCAGCGAAGGGGAACACACTGATACGCAGTATTTT
clone_size: NA; j_call: TRBJ2-7; d_call: NA; v_call: TRBV27; cdr3_aa: CASSWRQGFYEQYF; cdr3_nt: TGTGCCAGCAGTTGGCGGCAGGGATTCTACGAGCAGTACTTC
clone_size: NA; j_call: TRBJ2-3; d_call: NA; v_call: TRBV18; cdr3_aa: CASSPWSPRDTQYF; cdr3_nt: TGTGCCAGCTCACCATGGAGCCCAAGGGATACGCAGTATTTT
clone_size: NA; j_call: TRBJ1-6; d_call: NA; v_call: TRBV6-6; cdr3_aa: CASSSEDSTLWSPLHF; cdr3_nt: TGTGCCAGCAGCTCCGAGGACAGTACGCTGTGGTCACCCCTCCACTTT
clone_size: NA; j_call: TRBJ2-5; d_call: NA; v_call: TRBV9; cdr3_aa: CASSPSHPQETQYF; cdr3_nt: TGTGCCAGCAGCCCCAGTCACCCCCAAGAGACCCAGTACTTC
clone_size: NA; j_call: TRBJ2-7; d_call: NA; v_call: TRBV2; cdr3_aa: CASSEIPTGPPYEQYF; cdr3_nt: TGTGCCAGCAGTGAAATACCGACAGGCCCGCCCTACGAGCAGTACTTC
clone_size: NA; j_call: TRBJ2-7; d_call: NA; v_call: TRBV5-1; cdr3_aa: CASSSVGGGAVYEQYF; cdr3_nt: TGCGCCAGCAGCTCGGTGGGTGGTGGGGCAGTCTACGAGCAGTACTTC
clone_size: NA; j_call: TRBJ1-2; d_call: TRBD1; v_call: TRBV11-3; cdr3_aa: CASSLGQSRARNYGYTF; cdr3_nt: TGTGCCAGCAGCTTGGGACAGTCCCGCGCCCGCAACTATGGCTACACCTTC
clone_size: NA; j_call: TRBJ1-2; d_call: NA; v_call: TRBV9; cdr3_aa: CASSVNPDKGRGGYTF; cdr3_nt: TGTGCCAGCAGCGTAAACCCCGATAAGGGTAGGGGAGGCTACACCTTC
clone_size: once; j_call: TRBJ2-5; d_call: NA; v_call: TRBV4-2; cdr3_aa: CASSQATRETQYF; cdr3_nt: TGTGCCAGCAGCCAAGCAACGCGAGAGACCCAGTACTTC
clone_size: NA; j_call: TRBJ2-1; d_call: TRBD2; v_call: TRBV27; cdr3_aa: CASFGGVWNEQFF; cdr3_nt: TGTGCCAGCTTCGGGGGGGTTTGGAATGAGCAGTTCTTC
clone_size: NA; j_call: TRBJ2-7; d_call: NA; v_call: TRBV6-4; cdr3_aa: CASNRGLVCEQYF; cdr3_nt: TGTGCCAGCAACCGGGGACTCGTTTGCGAGCAGTACTTC
clone_size: NA; j_call: TRBJ2-7; d_call: TRBD2; v_call: TRBV7-2; cdr3_aa: CASSSGTSGRSGEQYF; cdr3_nt: TGTGCCAGCAGCTCAGGGACTAGCGGGAGATCGGGCGAGCAGTACTTC
clone_size: NA; j_call: TRBJ1-2; d_call: NA; v_call: TRBV29-1; cdr3_aa: CNLHRQGRGTNYGYTF; cdr3_nt: TGCAACCTTCACCGGCAGGGAAGAGGTACTAACTATGGCTACACCTTC
clone_size: NA; j_call: TRBJ2-5; d_call: TRBD2; v_call: TRBV30; cdr3_aa: CAWSVLAGREETQYF; cdr3_nt: TGTGCCTGGAGTGTACTAGCGGGAAGGGAAGAGACCCAGTACTTC
clone_size: NA; j_call: TRBJ1-1; d_call: NA; v_call: TRBV7-6; cdr3_aa: CASSLAGDGEAFF; cdr3_nt: TGTGCCAGCAGCTTAGCAGGGGATGGGGAAGCTTTCTTT
clone_size: NA; j_call: TRBJ2-7; d_call: NA; v_call: TRBV5-1; cdr3_aa: CASSLGTVSSYEQYF; cdr3_nt: TGCGCCAGCAGCTTGGGGACAGTGAGCTCCTACGAGCAGTACTTC
clone_size: few; j_call: TRBJ1-5; d_call: TRBD1; v_call: TRBV6-5; cdr3_aa: CASSYDRVQPQHF; cdr3_nt: TGTGCCAGCAGTTACGACAGGGTACAGCCCCAGCATTTT
clone_size: NA; j_call: TRBJ1-2; d_call: TRBD1; v_call: TRBV6-5; cdr3_aa: CATGALLGQGFGYTF; cdr3_nt: TGTGCCACCGGGGCACTTCTCGGACAGGGGTTTGGCTACACCTTC
clone_size: NA; j_call: TRBJ1-6; d_call: NA; v_call: TRBV4-1; cdr3_aa: CASSQGPGRNSPLHF; cdr3_nt: TGCGCCAGCAGCCAAGGCCCGGGAAGAAATTCACCCCTCCACTTT
clone_size: few; j_call: TRBJ1-5; d_call: TRBD1; v_call: TRBV19; cdr3_aa: CASKTGVGPQHF; cdr3_nt: TGTGCCAGTAAGACAGGGGTAGGGCCCCAGCATTTT
clone_size: NA; j_call: TRBJ1-2; d_call: NA; v_call: TRBV11-3; cdr3_aa: CASSLDRIQPNYGYTF; cdr3_nt: TGTGCCAGCAGCTTAGATCGGATACAGCCTAACTATGGCTACACCTTC
clone_size: NA; j_call: TRBJ1-4; d_call: NA; v_call: TRBV7-8; cdr3_aa: CASSLAASPPNEKLFF; cdr3_nt: TGTGCCAGCAGCTTAGCGGCTTCCCCCCCTAATGAAAAACTGTTTTTT
clone_size: once; j_call: TRBJ1-2; d_call: TRBD1; v_call: TRBV6-5; cdr3_aa: CASSYYVGTAYGYTF; cdr3_nt: TGTGCCAGCAGTTACTATGTTGGGACAGCCTATGGCTACACCTTC
clone_size: NA; j_call: TRBJ2-7; d_call: NA; v_call: TRBV5-1; cdr3_aa: CASSFGTAGTYEQYF; cdr3_nt: TGCGCCAGCAGCTTCGGGACCGCGGGGACCTACGAGCAGTACTTC
clone_size: NA; j_call: TRBJ2-3; d_call: NA; v_call: TRBV11-3; cdr3_aa: CASSLDGGTGTDTQYF; cdr3_nt: TGTGCCAGCAGCTTAGATGGCGGTACGGGCACAGATACGCAGTATTTT
clone_size: NA; j_call: TRBJ2-3; d_call: NA; v_call: TRBV25-1; cdr3_aa: CASRTATDTQYF; cdr3_nt: TGTGCCAGTCGGACAGCCACAGATACGCAGTATTTT
clone_size: few; j_call: TRBJ2-3; d_call: NA; v_call: TRBV2; cdr3_aa: CASSEMAGGSTDTQYF; cdr3_nt: TGTGCCAGCAGTGAAATGGCGGGCGGGAGCACAGATACGCAGTATTTT
clone_size: NA; j_call: TRBJ2-1; d_call: NA; v_call: TRBV5-1; cdr3_aa: CASTPRDSGYNEQFF; cdr3_nt: TGCGCCAGCACCCCCCGGGATAGCGGATACAATGAGCAGTTCTTC